The 32 T cell receptor beta chains below were found in one sample sequenced in a study of control samples from healthy donors and cancer patients. Here immunoSEQ multiplex PCR was the method, and the copy in TCRdb shows in-frame clones only, minus some. The data contain tens of thousands of clones, more than 65% of them seen just once; the ten biggest clones take up more than 15%. Sequenced input: formalin-fixed, paraffin-embedded tissue. The receptors originated from a male donor with melanoma.

This clone appeared a single time. The V and J genes are TRBV20-1 and TRBJ2-5, with no clear D. V was shortened by 3 bases and J by 5 bases, with 13 bases between the two germline ends. The CDR3 runs 13 residues. The germline CDR1 and CDR2 sequences are DFQATT and SNEGSKA (reference sequence). The CDR3 DNA reads as TGCAGTGCTAGTTTCACCCTTGAGGAGACCCAGTACTTC. Translated, it gives CSASFTLEETQYF.

This clone appeared once. The gene calls are TRBV7-2 and TRBJ2-7; 7 positions match TRBD1. Germline CDR1 is SGHTA and CDR2 is FQGNSA. V lost 1 base and J lost 2; bases outside the gene matches: 5. CDR3 length: 15 residues. The CDR3 sequence is CASSLETGTAYEQYF. The CDR3 DNA sequence: TGTGCCAGCAGCTTAGAGACCGGGACAGCCTACGAGCAGTACTTC.

The chain combines TRBV7-9 with TRBJ1-4, with D perhaps TRBD1 (6 bases). This CDR3 has 14 residues. Trimming pared 5 bases from V and 5 bases from J, leaving 12 bases between. Germline assignment: CDR1 SEHNR and CDR2 FQNEAQ (reference sequence). The CDR3 DNA reads as TGTGCCAGCAGCCAGGACAGCTACAATGAAAAACTGTTTTTT. Protein sequence: CASSQDSYNEKLFF.

This chain joins TRBV5-4 and TRBJ2-1, with TRBD2 matching over 8 bases. The V gene's germline CDR1 is SGHNT and CDR2 YYREEE (reference sequence). V trimming: 7 bases; J trimming: 6 bases; junction bases outside the gene matches: 12. There are 15 residues in the CDR3. CDR3 sequence (DNA): TGTGCCAGCCGGGGGGGGGCTAGCTCGGGCAATGAGCAGTTCTTC. This encodes CASRGGASSGNEQFF.

This CDR3 is CASRPGGNYEQYF. In DNA form, the CDR3 reads TGTGCCAGCAGGCCCGGCGGGAACTACGAGCAGTACTTC. V is TRBV12-3 or TRBV12-4 and J is TRBJ2-7; possible D gene TRBD2, 6 bases. The CDR3 runs 13 residues. Trimming pared 6 bases from V and 3 bases from J, leaving 12 bases between.

This sequence joins TRBV5-1 and TRBJ2-2; D not resolved. Germline assignment: CDR1 SGHRS and CDR2 YFSETQ. This CDR3 is 15 amino acids long. V lost 0 bases and J lost 1, with 7 bases in between. The CDR3 region is CASSLAEQNTGELFF. CDR3 DNA: TGCGCCAGCAGCTTGGCGGAGCAGAACACCGGGGAGCTGTTTTTT.

This rearrangement joins TRBV5-1 to TRBJ2-1, with D uncertain. The CDR3 consists of 12 residues. Looked up from germline, CDR1 is SGHRS and CDR2 is YFSETQ. V lost 0 bases and J 8 bases, leaving 6 bases between the germline ends. CDR3 nucleotides: TGCGCCAGCAGCTTGGATGGATATGAGCAGTTCTTC. This gives the protein CASSLDGYEQFF.

The chain is built from TRBV10-3 and TRBJ2-7; 11 positions match TRBD1. The CDR3 is made up of 13 amino acids. Trimming cost V 8 bases and J 6 bases; bases outside gene matches: 6. Germline CDR1 is ENHRY and CDR2 is SYGVKD. The chain's CDR3 is CAIGTGGTGEQYF. The DNA of the CDR3 is TGTGCCATCGGGACAGGGGGGACCGGCGAGCAGTACTTC.

The chain employs TRBV24-1 and TRBJ2-1; 14 bases agree with TRBD2. Germline CDR1 and CDR2: KGHDR and SFDVKD. The V gene end was trimmed by 3 bases and the J gene end by 4 bases; junction bases not matched to a gene: 7. The CDR3 length is 18 residues. CDR3: CATSDTGTSGRVYNEQFF. CDR3 nucleotides: TGTGCCACCAGTGATACCGGGACTAGCGGGAGAGTTTACAATGAGCAGTTCTTC.

V usage is TRBV4-2 and J usage is TRBJ2-3; 7 nucleotides agree with TRBD2. The germline gives CDR1 LGHNA, CDR2 YNFKEQ. The V segment lost 0 bases and the J segment 6 bases; nucleotides outside the gene matches: 6. CDR3 size: 15 residues. CDR3 sequence reads: CASSQETSRKDTQYF. The CDR3 DNA follows: TGTGCCAGCAGCCAAGAGACTAGCAGGAAGGATACGCAGTATTTT.

In the case of this clone: The same CDR3 also results from other DNA sequences found in this sample. The chain recombines TRBV3-1 (or the pseudogene TRBV3-2) with TRBJ1-3; D remains unclear. Germline V gene data show CDR1 as LGHDT and CDR2 as YNNKEL (reference sequence). The length of the CDR3 is 14 residues. The V end lost 4 bases, the J end lost 0 bases, and 7 bases lay between the germline ends. For the CDR3, the DNA is TGTGCCAGCAGCCCCCAGAGCTCTGGAAACACCATATATTTT. Translated, it gives CASSPQSSGNTIYF.

The chain has TRBV4-1 and TRBJ2-7; 8 bases fit TRBD2. CDR3 length equals 16 residues. CDR1 and CDR2 (germline): MGHRA, YSYEKL. The V gene end was trimmed by 0 bases and the J gene end by 2 bases; junction bases not matched to a gene: 6. The CDR3 spells CASSQDQSGGAYEQYF. CDR3 DNA: TGCGCCAGCAGCCAAGATCAGAGCGGGGGTGCCTACGAGCAGTACTTC.

This clone was counted between two and nine times. CDR3 loop: CASSYRRWTEAFF. The CDR3 nucleotides read TGTGCCAGCAGTTACAGGAGGTGGACTGAAGCTTTCTTT. The V gene is TRBV27, the J gene TRBJ1-1; maybe TRBD1 (5 bases). The germline CDR1 and CDR2 sequences are MNHEY and SMNVEV (reference sequence). The CDR3 has 13 amino acids. V dropped 4 bases and J dropped 5 bases, with 11 bases sitting between them.

A single count supports this clone. Germline is not matched at one junction end, which may reflect a read error. Additional DNA sequences in this sample encode the identical CDR3. CDR3: CSASGQGGSYNSPLHF. DNA of the CDR3: TGTAGTGCCAGTGGACAGGGTGGTAGCTATAATTCACCCCTCCACTTT. The J gene is TRBJ1-6, the V gene TRBV20-1; TRBD1 matches 8 bases. CDR3 length: 16 amino acids. From germline, CDR1 is DFQATT and CDR2 SNEGSKA (reference sequence).

V and J are TRBV20-1 and TRBJ2-3; 8 bases fit TRBD1. The germline gives CDR1 DFQATT, CDR2 SNEGSKA (reference sequence). Losses at the gene ends were 3 bases for V and 5 bases for J; bases not matched to a gene: 13. The CDR3 contains 16 residues. The DNA of the CDR3 is TGCAGTGCTAGTGGTCCCGGACAGGGCCCCCTAGATACGCAGTATTTT. It encodes CSASGPGQGPLDTQYF.

The J gene is TRBJ2-2, the V gene TRBV2; a weak D match, TRBD1 (7 bases). The CDR3 contains 15 residues. Trimming left V 4 bases short and J 4 bases short, with 13 bases between. CDR1 and CDR2 (germline): SNHLY, FYNNEI. DNA of the CDR3: TGTGCCAGCAGTGGAAGGGGGCGGGGCACCGGGGAGCTGTTTTTT. Its protein is CASSGRGRGTGELFF.

This clone turned up a few times. The V and J genes are TRBV7-8 and TRBJ1-2; no clear D gene. CDR3 length: 16 residues. CDR1 and CDR2 from the germline V gene are SGHVS and FQNEAQ. Trimming took 1 base from V and 4 from J, leaving 16 bases between them. The CDR3 nucleotides read TGTGCCAGCAGCTTAGGTATCGTTGGCAGTGTCTATGGCTACACCTTC. It yields the protein CASSLGIVGSVYGYTF.

The chain recombines TRBV7-2 with TRBJ2-1, with D unresolved. V dropped 2 bases and J dropped 7 bases, with 9 bases sitting between them. CDR1 is SGHTA and CDR2 is FQGNSA in the germline V gene. The length of the CDR3 is 13 residues. CDR3 nucleotides: TGTGCCAGCAGCTTACTTCGGAAAAATGAGCAGTTCTTC. Its translation: CASSLLRKNEQFF.

The chain couples TRBV30 to TRBJ2-5; the D gene is possibly TRBD2 (7 bases). CDR1 is GTSNPN, CDR2 SVGIG, per germline (reference sequence). This CDR3 is 15 amino acids long. In DNA, the CDR3 is TGTGCTCGGACAGTTCGGGGGGCGGGTAGAGAGACCCAGTACTTC. This translates into CARTVRGAGRETQYF. The full variable domain, rest sourced from reference TRBV30 and TRBJ2-5, is SQTIHQWPATLVQPVGSPLSLECTVEGTSNPNLYWYRQAAGRGLQLLFYSVGIGQISSEVPQNLSASRPQDRQFILSSKKLLLSDSGFYLCARTVRGAGRETQYFGPGTRLLVL.

The CDR3 spells CASSLGDRASWYF. The CDR3 DNA sequence: TGTGCCAGCAGCTTAGGGGACAGGGCGTCGTGGTATTTT. The chain has TRBV7-3 and TRBJ2-3, with 9 bases identical to TRBD1. This CDR3 spans 13 amino acids. V gave up 2 bases and J gave up 14 bases; unmatched junction bases: 8. From germline, CDR1 is SGHTA and CDR2 FQGTGA.

This clone occurred a few times. The chain links TRBV18 to TRBJ2-2, with D uncertain. The germline gives CDR1 KGHSH, CDR2 LQKENI. The CDR3 totals 14 residues. The ends were cut back, 8 bases at V and 9 bases at J, with 19 bases in the middle. The CDR3 protein is CASRHEVTVRELFF. The DNA of the CDR3 is TGTGCCAGCCGACACGAAGTAACAGTGAGGGAGCTGTTTTTT. The whole variable domain, filled in from reference TRBV18 and TRBJ2-2, reads NAGVMQNPRHLVRRRGQEARLRCSPMKGHSHVYWYRQLPEEGLKFMVYLQKENIIDESGMPKERFSAEFPKEGPSILRIQQVVRGDSAAYFCASRHEVTVRELFFGEGSRLTVL.

This clone is medium-sized. The chain has TRBV29-1 and TRBJ1-1; D may be TRBD1 (5 bases). Germline V lookup: CDR1 SQVTM, CDR2 ANQGSEA. V lost 6 bases and J lost 0, with 11 bases in between. There are 13 residues in the CDR3. The CDR3 is CSVHDSLNTEAFF. CDR3 DNA: TGCAGCGTCCACGACAGCTTGAACACTGAAGCTTTCTTT.

V and J are TRBV30 and TRBJ2-7; 8 nucleotides agree with TRBD1. Trimming took 5 bases from V and 10 from J; bases not matched to a gene: 10. Germline V lookup: CDR1 GTSNPN, CDR2 SVGIG (reference sequence). CDR3 length equals 12 residues. The chain's CDR3 is CAWESRGQFQYF. The DNA of the CDR3 is TGTGCCTGGGAATCCAGGGGGCAATTTCAGTACTTC. Using reference TRBV30 and TRBJ2-7 for the parts outside the CDR3, the full variable domain is SQTIHQWPATLVQPVGSPLSLECTVEGTSNPNLYWYRQAAGRGLQLLFYSVGIGQISSEVPQNLSASRPQDRQFILSSKKLLLSDSGFYLCAWESRGQFQYFGPGTRLTVT.

This chain uses TRBV27 with TRBJ1-1; no definite D call. This CDR3 is built from 14 residues. Germline V gene data show CDR1 as MNHEY and CDR2 as SMNVEV (reference sequence). V lost 6 bases and J 0 bases, leaving 11 bases between the germline ends. CDR3 sequence: CASSQKWMNTEAFF. CDR3 bases: TGTGCCAGCAGCCAAAAGTGGATGAACACTGAAGCTTTCTTT.

The genes are TRBV15 and TRBJ1-2, with 7 bases aligning to TRBD1. In germline, CDR1 is LNHNV, CDR2 YYDKDF (reference sequence). The CDR3 runs 14 residues. Trimming at V came to 0 bases and at J to 4 bases, leaving 2 bases not matched to a gene. CDR3 sequence reads: CATSRDRQGYGYTF. The DNA of the CDR3 is TGTGCCACCAGCAGAGATCGACAGGGCTATGGCTACACCTTC. The full variable domain, its missing parts supplied by reference TRBV15 and TRBJ1-2, is DAMVIQNPRYQVTQFGKPVTLSCSQTLNHNVMYWYQQKSSQAPKLLFHYYDKDFNNEADTPDNFQSRRPNTSFCFLDIRSPGLGDTAMYLCATSRDRQGYGYTFGSGTRLTVV.

V usage is TRBV10-2 and J usage is TRBJ2-7; D possibly corresponds to TRBD2 (5 bases). CDR3 size: 14 residues. The germline V gene has CDR1 WSHSY and CDR2 SAAADI. Trimming removed 5 bases from V and 2 bases from J, with 13 bases in between. CDR3 in DNA: TGCGCCAGCAGTATTAGCGTCAACACCTACGAGCAGTACTTC. This encodes CASSISVNTYEQYF.

This clone has just a few counts. Other DNA sequences in the same sample also yield this CDR3. The chain is built from TRBV27 and TRBJ2-1, with 10 bases lining up with TRBD2. There are 17 residues in the CDR3. Germline V gene sequence: CDR1 MNHEY, CDR2 SMNVEV (reference sequence). V was clipped by 5 bases and J by 0 bases; unmatched bases: 7. As DNA, the CDR3 is TGTGCCAGCAGTCTCCATCCTAGCGGGAGCTCCTACAATGAGCAGTTCTTC. As protein: CASSLHPSGSSYNEQFF.

The gene calls are TRBV28 and TRBJ1-6; no definite D call. V dropped 2 bases and J dropped 6 bases, with 5 bases sitting between them. This CDR3 has 13 residues. The germline gives CDR1 MDHEN, CDR2 SYDVKM. The chain's CDR3 is CASSLQINSPLHF. CDR3 nucleotide sequence: TGTGCCAGCAGTTTACAGATTAATTCACCCCTCCACTTT.

The V gene is TRBV7-9, the J gene TRBJ1-4; maybe TRBD1 (6 bases). CDR3 size: 15 residues. Trimming took off 5 bases at V and 6 bases at J, with 16 bases between the two ends. CDR1 and CDR2 (germline): SEHNR, FQNEAQ (reference sequence). CDR3 region: CASSPPGGHDEKLFF. The CDR3 nucleotides are TGTGCCAGCAGCCCGCCTGGGGGGCATGATGAAAAACTGTTTTTT.

The table lists this clone with a few counts. Sequence at one end of the junction differs from germline and may be a read error. The chain has TRBV10-3 and TRBJ2-3; D tentatively reads TRBD1 or TRBD2 (5 bases each). The CDR3 extends over 13 amino acids. Per germline, CDR1 ENHRY and CDR2 SYGVKD. CDR3 loop: CAISEDGAIRPPF. The CDR3 nucleotides are TGTGCCATCAGTGAGGACGGGGCTATACGCCCTCCTTTT.

This chain connects TRBV19 to TRBJ1-1, with no clear D. Germline-derived CDR1 and CDR2 are LNHDA and SQIVND (reference sequence). V was pared by 1 base and J by 0 bases, with 6 bases between. The CDR3 loop spans 14 amino acids. The CDR3 here is CASSIVGLNTEAFF. The DNA for the CDR3 is TGTGCCAGTAGTATAGTCGGCCTGAACACTGAAGCTTTCTTT.

This clone was found once. The V gene is TRBV28, the J gene TRBJ1-4; D unclear. The CDR3 is 15 residues long. CDR1 is MDHEN and CDR2 is SYDVKM in the germline V gene. Trimming took off 2 bases at V and 0 bases at J, with 7 bases between the two ends. The CDR3 loop is CASSLTPSTNEKLFF. Here the CDR3 DNA reads TGTGCCAGCAGTTTAACTCCTTCAACTAATGAAAAACTGTTTTTT.